This passage covers 10 T cell receptor beta chains from one sample sequenced in a study of T cells in Graves' hyperthyroidism and ophthalmopathy. Amplified regions were TCR beta CDR3 sequences from RNA transcripts. A first-round RT-PCR of the TCR CDR3 used the HTBI primer set. TCRdb reprocessed the multiplex PCR reads via MiXCR and lists one record per CDR3 protein. The sample lists around 620,000 distinct CDR3 sequences, under 60% seen once, with around 20% in the top ten. The source material was peripheral blood or thyroid tissue (not recorded which). The origin of the receptors is an adult woman with Graves' disease, either hyperthyroidism or ophthalmopathy (not recorded which).

This clonotype was picked up many times. The genes are TRBV7-9 and TRBJ2-7; D is perhaps TRBD2 (6 bases). V lost 5 bases and J lost 6, with 20 bases in between. Germline loops: CDR1 SEHNR, CDR2 FQNEAQ (reference sequence). The CDR3 loop spans 15 amino acids. CDR3: CASSPPAGQKPEQYF. The CDR3 nucleotides read TGTGCCAGCAGCCCCCCGGCGGGGCAGAAACCCGAGCAGTACTTC.

This clonotype was counted once. In DNA form, the CDR3 reads TGCAGTGCGGGGGCAGGGCATCAGCCCCAGCATTTT. The encoded protein is CSAGAGHQPQHF. The V call is TRBV20-1, the J call TRBJ1-5; tentative D call: TRBD1 (6 bases). There are 12 residues in the CDR3. Trimming took off 6 bases at V and 5 bases at J, with 11 bases between the two ends. Per germline, CDR1 DFQATT and CDR2 SNEGSKA (reference sequence).

This chain uses TRBV7-9 with TRBJ1-1, with a possible D match to TRBD1 (5 bases). CDR1 and CDR2 (germline): SEHNR, FQNEAQ (reference sequence). The CDR3 runs to 13 residues. V lost 5 bases, J lost 9 bases, and 16 bases lay in between. The DNA for the CDR3 is TGTGCCAGCAGCCCCTCTCTCAGGGCTCAAGCTTTCTTT. It encodes CASSPSLRAQAFF. Full variable domain (rest looked up from reference TRBV7-9 and TRBJ1-1): DTGVSQNPRHKITKRGQNVTFRCDPISEHNRLYWYRQTLGQGPEFLTYFQNEAQLEKSRLLSDRFSAERPKGSFSTLEIQRTEQGDSAMYLCASSPSLRAQAFFGQGTRLTVV.

V and J are TRBV7-8 and TRBJ1-5; D remains ambiguous. The CDR3 consists of 15 residues. Germline CDR1 SGHVS, CDR2 FQNEAQ. Trimming left V 5 bases short and J 6 bases short, with 17 bases between. The CDR3 sequence is CASSATRTGSQPQHF. The CDR3 DNA reads as TGTGCCAGCAGCGCAACTCGGACCGGGAGTCAGCCCCAGCATTTT.

The J gene is TRBJ2-7, the V gene TRBV9; D is undetermined. The CDR3 sequence is 11 residues long. The ends were cut back, 3 bases at V and 7 bases at J, with 8 bases in the middle. Germline CDR1 SGDLS, CDR2 YYNGEE. The chain's CDR3 is CASSALTEQYF. The DNA of the CDR3 is TGTGCCAGCAGCGCCCTGACAGAGCAGTACTTC. The full variable domain, in which reference TRBV9 and TRBJ2-7 provide the parts outside the CDR3, is DSGVTQTPKHLITATGQRVTLRCSPRSGDLSVYWYQQSLDQGLQFLIQYYNGEERAKGNILERFSAQQFPDLHSELNLSSLELGDSALYFCASSALTEQYFGPGTRLTVT.

In nucleotides, the CDR3 is TGTGCCAGCGGGCGGGAGGGGACAGAGACCCAGTACTTC. Protein product: CASGREGTETQYF. The chain has TRBV2 and TRBJ2-5, with 9 bases fitting TRBD2. V lost 8 bases, J lost 4 bases, and 5 bases stayed unmatched. This CDR3 region has 13 residues. Looked up from germline, CDR1 is SNHLY and CDR2 is FYNNEI.

This rearrangement joins TRBV29-1 to TRBJ1-1; D is uncertain. This CDR3 spans 13 amino acids. V lost 3 bases to trimming and J lost 0 bases, with 8 bases between them. CDR1 and CDR2 (germline): SQVTM, ANQGSEA. As DNA, the CDR3 is TGCAGCGTTGATCCGGGATTGAACACTGAAGCTTTCTTT. Its translation is CSVDPGLNTEAFF. Supplemented by reference TRBV29-1 and TRBJ1-1, the full variable domain reads SAVISQKPSRDICQRGTSLTIQCQVDSQVTMMFWYRQQPGQSLTLIATANQGSEATYESGFVIDKFPISRPNLTFSTLTVSNMSPEDSSIYLCSVDPGLNTEAFFGQGTRLTVV.

This clonotype was counted ten times or more. The chain has TRBV28 and TRBJ1-2; D ambiguous. Trimming took off 6 bases at V and 8 bases at J, with 22 bases between the two ends. Looked up from germline, CDR1 is MDHEN and CDR2 is SYDVKM. The length of the CDR3 is 15 residues. CDR3: CASSSGLRLAGGYTF. The CDR3 DNA follows: TGTGCCAGCAGCTCTGGACTCCGATTGGCAGGAGGCTACACCTTC.

This chain joins TRBV24-1 and TRBJ1-1, with D tentatively TRBD1 (5 bases). Trimming took off 4 bases at V and 1 base at J, with 21 bases between the two ends. CDR1 and CDR2 (germline): KGHDR, SFDVKD. The CDR3 has 18 residues. The CDR3 reads CATSDPGTSGARNTEAFF. The CDR3 DNA reads TGTGCCACCAGTGACCCCGGGACTAGCGGGGCGAGGAACACTGAAGCTTTCTTT.

This clonotype was observed at least ten times. The gene calls are TRBV19 and TRBJ2-2; D remains unclear. CDR3 length: 14 residues. V lost 7 bases and J 3 bases, leaving 12 bases between the germline ends. Germline CDR1 and CDR2: LNHDA and SQIVND (reference sequence). The DNA for the CDR3 is TGTGCCAGTACGGTCCAAGGATACACCGGGGAGCTGTTTTTT. Residues: CASTVQGYTGELFF.